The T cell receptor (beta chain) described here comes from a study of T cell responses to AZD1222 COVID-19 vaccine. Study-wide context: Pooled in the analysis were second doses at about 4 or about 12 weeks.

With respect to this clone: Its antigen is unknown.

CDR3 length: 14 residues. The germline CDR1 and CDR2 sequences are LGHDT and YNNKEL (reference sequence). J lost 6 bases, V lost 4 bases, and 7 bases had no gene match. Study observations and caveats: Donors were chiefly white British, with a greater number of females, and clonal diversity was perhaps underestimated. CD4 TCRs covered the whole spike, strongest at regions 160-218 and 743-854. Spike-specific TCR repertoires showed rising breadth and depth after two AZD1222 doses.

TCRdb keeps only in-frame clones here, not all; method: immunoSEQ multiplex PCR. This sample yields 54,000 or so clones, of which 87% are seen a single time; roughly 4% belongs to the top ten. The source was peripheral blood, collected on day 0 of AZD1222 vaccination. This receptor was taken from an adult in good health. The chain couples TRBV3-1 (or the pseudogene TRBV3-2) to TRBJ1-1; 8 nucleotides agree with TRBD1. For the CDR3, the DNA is TGTGCCAGCAGCCTCCTACGACAGGGGCCTGAAGCTTTCTTT. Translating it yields CASSLLRQGPEAFF.